Given below is one T cell receptor (beta chain) in context. No antigen is known for it. Trimming left V 3 bases short and J 5 bases short, with 19 bases between. CDR3 length: 16 amino acids. Germline V gene sequence: CDR1 LNHDA, CDR2 SQIVND (reference sequence). Nobody among the patients had been given any treatment before thyroid surgery. The data originate from a study of metastatic and nonmetastatic thyroid tumors. Overall study: Repertoires of blood and of tissue (tumor or nodule) from malignant and benign thyroid patients were compared. Notes on the study in general: Across blood and tumor, TCR beta diversity in malignant thyroid tumors was reportedly significantly higher than in benign nodules.

Original data processing: The study's classifier, a distant-metastasis tool for papillary thyroid cancer, was built using CDR3 differences across clinicopathological groups. TCRdb reanalyzed the PCR reads via MiXCR. These V and J calls are TCRdb output, not the study's own analysis. The sample yields about 34,000 clones, approximately 40% seen once. The sample consisted of tumor tissue. The chain recombines TRBV19 with TRBJ1-1; D not certain. The clonotype comes from a female donor with papillary thyroid cancer or a benign thyroid nodule (not recorded which). Some clones in this sample may be carry-over from other donors' samples. CDR3 region: CASSIRTGRAGTEAFF. CDR3 in DNA: TGTGCCAGTAGTATTAGGACGGGCCGGGCGGGGACTGAAGCTTTCTTT.